This T cell receptor (beta chain) originates from a study of blood T cells in healthy people across ages. Study-wide results and caveats: Aged donors had fewer naive CD4+ cells and lower diversity than long-lived donors.

With a J-beta primer mix and a sample-barcoded 5' primer, a second PCR ran about 7 to 11 cycles. Carrying 12 random nucleotides, a template-switch adaptor labeled each individual cDNA molecule. TCRdb independently ran MiXCR on the 5' RACE reads; one entry per CDR3 protein. The repertoire holds 1.5 million to 1.9 million distinct CDR3 sequences, with approximately 43% as singletons. The germline V gene encodes CDR1 DFQATT and CDR2 SNEGSKA (reference sequence). This CDR3 has 13 amino acids. Trimming removed 3 bases from V and 3 bases from J, with 12 bases in between. The table lists this clonotype with many counts. Its antigen remains unidentified. Each donor supplied around 9.9 milliliters of peripheral blood.

The chain joins TRBV20-1 to TRBJ2-7; tentative D call: TRBD1 (5 bases). Source material: blood. The receptor comes from a woman between 18 and 30 years old in good health. The DNA for the CDR3 is TGCAGTGCTAGTCCCAGGGTCAGCTACGAGCAGTACTTC. Translated: CSASPRVSYEQYF.